This T cell receptor (beta chain) was profiled in a study of T-cell reconstitution after alpha-beta-depleted transplantation in children. Unique molecular identifiers were incorporated into the prepared TCRbeta library. One entry per CDR3 protein, called by TCRdb with MiXCR from the PCR reads. This table holds roughly 590,000 distinct CDR3 sequences, around a sixth found once. This clonotype appeared a few times. This CDR3 region has 17 residues. Germline V CDR1 and CDR2: SGHDT, YYEEEE. The V segment lost 2 bases and the J segment 5 bases; nucleotides outside the gene matches: 12. The sample was PBMCs from the stem cell graft donor, taken from the stem cell graft. The clonotype originates from a human donor who donated a stem cell graft to a child with acute myeloid leukemia. The genes are TRBV5-6 and TRBJ1-5; TRBD1 matches 8 bases. The DNA of the CDR3 is TGTGCCAGCAGCTTCTCAGACAGGGACAGGCCCGATCAGCCCCAGCATTTT. As protein: CASSFSDRDRPDQPQHF.